The 20 T cell receptor beta chains below were found in one sample sequenced in a study of blood T cells in healthy people across ages. Next came a second PCR, run for about 7 to 11 cycles, which used a sample-barcoded 5' primer along with a J-beta primer mix. Via MiXCR, TCRdb re-called the 5' RACE reads, giving one row per CDR3 protein. The sample shows about 1.8 million distinct CDR3 sequences, around half of them seen only once. The sequenced sample was blood. The receptors originated from a woman aged 35 to 49 in good health.

Here the CDR3 DNA reads TGTGCCAGCAGTGGGACAGGGATGGGGGGCTACACCTTC. Its protein is CASSGTGMGGYTF. The J gene is TRBJ1-2, the V gene TRBV27, with TRBD1 matching over 9 bases. The CDR3 contains 13 residues. Per the germline V gene, CDR1 is MNHEY and CDR2 is SMNVEV (reference sequence). Trimming removed 5 bases from V and 8 bases from J; junction bases left unmatched: 6.

The CDR3 is CASSPPRGGHVETQYF. The CDR3 DNA sequence: TGTGCCAGCAGCCCCCCCAGGGGGGGTCATGTTGAGACCCAGTACTTC. The chain employs TRBV14 and TRBJ2-5, with D perhaps being TRBD1 or TRBD2 (7 bases each). Germline assignment: CDR1 SGHDN and CDR2 FVKESK. The CDR3 contains 16 residues. V was shortened by 4 bases and J by 5 bases, with 20 bases between the two germline ends.

Regarding this clonotype: The junction departs from the called germline gene at one end, perhaps through a read error. The J gene is TRBJ2-5, the V gene TRBV5-1, with TRBD1 matching over 11 bases. In germline, CDR1 is SGHRS, CDR2 YFSETQ. CDR3 length: 19 residues. DNA for the CDR3: TGCGCCAGCAGGTTGGGGCGCCCAGGACAGGGGGCGTCCCACAATGAGCAGTACTTC. Its translation: CASRLGRPGQGASHNEQYF.

This clonotype came up many times. The chain carries TRBV12-3 or TRBV12-4 and TRBJ2-5; D could derive from TRBD1 or TRBD2 (7 bases each). The CDR3 loop spans 19 amino acids. V was cut by 5 bases and J by 4 bases, with 29 bases left in between. The CDR3 here is CASSTTGEAGVEGVETQYF. The CDR3, as DNA: TGTGCCAGCAGTACTACAGGGGAGGCGGGAGTGGAGGGAGTAGAGACCCAGTACTTC.

Remarks on this clonotype: A much larger clone is a single base away; this may be a read error. The rearrangement joins TRBV10-3 to TRBJ2-5; a weak D match, TRBD2 (6 bases). The tail of the sequence fits TRBJ2-7 better, so the J call may be wrong. Germline CDR1 reads ENHRY; CDR2 reads SYGVKD. The length of the CDR3 is 13 residues. The CDR3 reads CALGRGTSYEQYF. CDR3 nucleotide sequence: TGTGCCTTGGGGCGGGGTACCTCCTACGAGCAGTACTTC.

This rearrangement joins TRBV6-5 to TRBJ1-4; TRBD1 aligns across 7 bases. This CDR3 is built from 15 residues. Trimming cost V 0 bases and J 7 bases; bases outside gene matches: 5. Germline V gives CDR1 MNHEY, CDR2 SVGAGI. The DNA of the CDR3 is TGTGCCAGCAGTTACTCGAGAGGGGGCCCTGAAAAACTGTTTTTT. It is translated as CASSYSRGGPEKLFF.

The sample holds one count of this clonotype. The genes are TRBV12-3 or TRBV12-4 and TRBJ2-6, with 9 bases that match TRBD1. The V gene end was trimmed by 2 bases and the J gene end by 2 bases; junction bases not matched to a gene: 10. The CDR3 consists of 19 residues. The CDR3: CASSLFVNWDRAGANVLTF. In DNA form, the CDR3 reads TGTGCCAGCAGTTTATTTGTAAATTGGGACAGGGCTGGGGCCAACGTCCTGACTTTC.

The rearrangement uses TRBV4-3 and TRBJ2-1; 10 nucleotides align to TRBD1. CDR1 LGHNA and CDR2 YSLEER come from the germline V gene. J lost 10 bases, V lost 1 base, and 10 bases had no gene match. The CDR3 runs 16 residues. The CDR3 is CASSQGLTGGSYEQFF. CDR3 in DNA: TGCGCCAGCAGCCAAGGATTGACAGGGGGCTCCTACGAGCAGTTCTTC.

The chain combines TRBV10-3 with TRBJ2-7, with 7 bases that match TRBD1. Losses at the gene ends were 7 bases for V and 0 bases for J; bases not matched to a gene: 3. From germline, CDR1 is ENHRY and CDR2 SYGVKD. The CDR3 spans 13 residues. The CDR3 nucleotides are TGTGCCATCAAGGGACAGCACTCCTACGAGCAGTACTTC. This sequence encodes CAIKGQHSYEQYF.

The chain links TRBV3-1 to TRBJ2-3; D possibly corresponds to TRBD2 (6 bases). This CDR3 is built from 13 residues. V gave up 0 bases and J gave up 12 bases, with 13 bases separating them. Germline CDR1 LGHDT, CDR2 YNNKEL (reference sequence). The CDR3 DNA follows: TGTGCCAGCAGCCAAGATTCCGCGGGGTTTCAGTATTTT. Translated, it gives CASSQDSAGFQYF.

The gene calls are TRBV4-3 and TRBJ2-4; D unresolved. The germline V gene has CDR1 LGHNA and CDR2 YSLEER. This CDR3 comprises 15 residues. Trimming left V 1 base short and J 6 bases short, with 13 bases between. CDR3 nucleotide sequence: TGCGCCAGCAGCCAAGTCGTTGGCGGCCTAAACATTCAGTACTTC. The encoded protein is CASSQVVGGLNIQYF.

This clonotype turned up a few times. The chain couples TRBV29-1 to TRBJ1-5; D unresolved. The CDR3 is made up of 13 amino acids. Trimming left V 0 bases short and J 4 bases short, with 7 bases between. Germline CDR1 and CDR2: SQVTM and ANQGSEA. The CDR3 bases are TGCAGCGTTGAAGAGCGGCCAAATCAGCCCCAGCATTTT. Protein sequence: CSVEERPNQPQHF.

The rearrangement links TRBV6-5 to TRBJ2-3; maybe TRBD1 (5 bases). Per the germline V gene, CDR1 is MNHEY and CDR2 is SVGAGI. Trimming left V 5 bases short and J 7 bases short, with 10 bases between. This CDR3 comprises 12 residues. The CDR3 protein is CASSKDSYTQYF. CDR3 DNA: TGTGCCAGCAGTAAAGACAGCTATACGCAGTATTTT.

The chain joins TRBV6-5 to TRBJ1-2; 8 bases match TRBD1. CDR3 size: 13 residues. The J segment lost 5 bases and the V segment lost 7 bases, leaving 6 bases of the junction unmatched. The germline gives CDR1 MNHEY, CDR2 SVGAGI. CDR3 coding DNA: TGTGCCAGCACGGACAGGGTGGGGTATGGCTACACCTTC. Protein sequence: CASTDRVGYGYTF.

The chain recombines TRBV19 with TRBJ1-2; 9 bases align to TRBD1. The V segment lost 9 bases and the J segment 4 bases; nucleotides outside the gene matches: 9. The CDR3 runs 14 residues. Germline CDR1 reads LNHDA; CDR2 reads SQIVND (reference sequence). As DNA, the CDR3 is TGTGCCAGCCGCTCGGACAGGGGAGCCTATGGCTACACCTTC. This encodes CASRSDRGAYGYTF.

The V call is TRBV12-3 or TRBV12-4, the J call TRBJ2-5; 7 bases are shared with TRBD1. The CDR3 extends over 15 amino acids. Losses at the gene ends were 5 bases for V and 2 bases for J; bases not matched to a gene: 8. Written as DNA, the CDR3 is TGTGCCAGCAGTAGACCCCCGGGACAGCAAGAGACCCAGTACTTC. Encoded protein: CASSRPPGQQETQYF.

This clonotype was counted only a few times. V gene TRBV6-2 or TRBV6-3 combines with J gene TRBJ2-3; D is unclear. This CDR3 has 14 residues. Deletions cut 6 bases from V and 0 bases from J, with 10 bases between. CDR1 is MNHEY, CDR2 SVGEGT, per germline. The CDR3 DNA sequence: TGTGCCAGCAGGGTCTTAGCTAGCACAGATACGCAGTATTTT. Encoded protein: CASRVLASTDTQYF.

The chain uses TRBV20-1 and TRBJ2-5; D call uncertain. The CDR3 is made up of 10 amino acids. V lost 0 bases and J lost 8, with 4 bases in between. The germline gives CDR1 DFQATT, CDR2 SNEGSKA (reference sequence). The CDR3 bases are TGCAGTGCTAGAGAAGTAACCCAGTACTTC. Translation gives CSAREVTQYF.

The rearrangement uses TRBV28 and TRBJ2-1, with D uncertain. With 4 bases removed from V and 6 bases from J, the gap between germline ends came to 13 bases. CDR1 MDHEN and CDR2 SYDVKM come from the germline V gene. The CDR3 spans 14 residues. CDR3 sequence (DNA): TGTGCCAGCAGTTCCCCCCCCAGCTCCAATGAGCAGTTCTTC. Its protein product is CASSSPPSSNEQFF.

CDR3 amino acids: CASSPGKNYGYTF. In DNA form, the CDR3 reads TGTGCCAGCAGTCCCGGGAAGAACTATGGCTACACCTTC. The chain has TRBV12-3 or TRBV12-4 and TRBJ1-2; no firm D call. Deletions cut 5 bases from V and 2 bases from J, with 9 bases between. The CDR3 length is 13 residues.